This TCR beta chain emerged from a study of blood T cell repertoires in COVID-19. In the study overall: PBMCs, B-cell-depleted T cells, or T cells were the source of the cDNA or gDNA that made up the material.

V trimming: 4 bases; J trimming: 1 base; junction bases outside the gene matches: 3. The CDR3 runs to 15 residues. The germline gives CDR1 SGHNT, CDR2 YYREEE (reference sequence). This clone was observed a handful of times. Sequencing was performed with immunoSEQ multiplex PCR; in TCRdb, only in-frame clones are kept and a portion is missing. The profile shows hundreds of thousands of clones, roughly 80% of them singletons. The sequenced sample consisted of peripheral blood. This clonotype was sampled from a woman of 80 years or more with acute or convalescent COVID-19. The chain uses TRBV5-4 and TRBJ2-2; TRBD2 matches 8 bases. The CDR3 reads CASSPSGGNTGELFF. The CDR3 bases are TGTGCCAGCAGCCCCAGCGGGGGGAACACCGGGGAGCTGTTTTTT.